Listed below are T cell receptor beta chains from one sample, sequenced in a study of PD-L1 blockade in urothelial cancer. The repertoire was sequenced with immunoSEQ multiplex PCR; TCRdb's copy has only in-frame clones and lacks some. The sample contains roughly 49,000 clones, roughly 85% of which appear only once. The sample was PBMCs, taken around atezolizumab (anti-PD-L1) treatment. The receptors here all came from a man aged 55 to 69 with urothelial cancer. Each CDR3 is given with its conserved first and last residue. A D gene is named only where the DNA matches it firmly. A clone size is listed for some rows: how often the clone was seen (once, few, many), or a class if it is expanded.

CASSWTSGEFGETQYF	TGTGCCAGCAGCTGGACTAGCGGGGAGTTTGGAGAGACCCAGTACTTC	16	-	TRBJ2-5	TRBV9	TRBD2
CASSITQGNSPLHF	TGTGCCAGTAGTATCACCCAGGGAAATTCACCCCTCCACTTT	14	few	TRBJ1-6	TRBV19	-
CASSYSDRSRNEQFF	TGTGCCAGCAGTTACTCGGACAGGAGCCGGAATGAGCAGTTCTTC	15	-	TRBJ2-1	TRBV6-5	TRBD1
CASNTQGQAISPQHF	TGTGCCAGCAATACCCAGGGGCAAGCAATCAGCCCCCAGCATTTT	15	-	TRBJ1-5	TRBV28	-
CASTRQGGEDEQYF	TGCGCCAGCACCCGCCAGGGAGGCGAGGACGAGCAGTACTTC	14	-	TRBJ2-7	TRBV5-1	-
CASSIQGQINSPLHF	TGTGCCAGTAGTATTCAGGGACAGATTAATTCACCCCTCCACTTT	15	once	TRBJ1-6	TRBV19	TRBD1
CASSFPRTAGRLEQYF	TGTGCCAGCAGTTTCCCAAGGACAGCTGGTCGGCTCGAGCAGTACTTC	16	-	TRBJ2-7	TRBV27	-
CAISEWLAGGEETQYF	TGTGCCATCAGTGAGTGGCTAGCGGGGGGGGAAGAGACCCAGTACTTC	16	-	TRBJ2-5	TRBV10-3	TRBD2
CASSFRLSTDTQYF	TGTGCCAGCAGCTTTAGACTGAGCACAGATACGCAGTATTTT	14	-	TRBJ2-3	TRBV5-4	-
CATASGTYNEQFF	TGTGCCACAGCTAGCGGGACGTACAATGAGCAGTTCTTC	13	-	TRBJ2-1	TRBV10-3	TRBD2
CASSPEEASTDTQYF	TGTGCCAGCAGCCCCGAGGAGGCTAGCACAGATACGCAGTATTTT	15	-	TRBJ2-3	TRBV11-1	-
CASSSTFAGRGRSYTF	TGTGCCAGCAGCTCGACGTTTGCGGGGAGGGGTAGGAGCTACACCTTC	16	-	TRBJ1-2	TRBV14	-
CASSFSTRTGLTDTQYF	TGTGCCAGCAGCTTCTCCACCAGGACAGGGCTCACAGATACGCAGTATTTT	17	few	TRBJ2-3	TRBV7-9	TRBD1
CAWSVGGQLPGELFF	TGTGCCTGGAGTGTAGGAGGACAGCTCCCCGGGGAGCTGTTTTTT	15	-	TRBJ2-2	TRBV30	-
CASSQEGTSGGRFEQFF	TGCGCCAGCAGCCAAGAGGGGACTAGCGGGGGGCGCTTTGAGCAGTTCTTC	17	once	TRBJ2-1	TRBV4-1	TRBD2
CASSEADTDTQYF	TGTGCCAGCAGCGAAGCTGACACAGATACGCAGTATTTT	13	-	TRBJ2-3	TRBV7-9	-
CASSPGTSTDTQYF	TGTGCCAGCAGTCCCGGGACTAGCACAGATACGCAGTATTTT	14	-	TRBJ2-3	TRBV6-5	-
CASSSGTANQPQHF	TGTGCCAGTAGTAGCGGGACAGCCAATCAGCCCCAGCATTTT	14	-	TRBJ1-5	TRBV19	TRBD1
CASKTGGTAEKLFF	TGTGCCAGCAAAACCGGGGGTACAGCTGAAAAACTGTTTTTT	14	-	TRBJ1-4	TRBV6-1	-
CAWSERGNSPLHF	TGTGCCTGGAGCGAAAGGGGGAATTCACCCCTCCACTTT	13	-	TRBJ1-6	TRBV30	-
CASSHQGGSYEQYF	TGCGCCAGCAGCCATCAGGGGGGATCCTACGAGCAGTACTTC	14	-	TRBJ2-7	TRBV4-1	-
CASSIEMSSYNEQFF	TGTGCCAGTAGTATCGAGATGAGCTCCTACAATGAGCAGTTCTTC	15	-	TRBJ2-1	TRBV19	-
CASSLQANNEQFF	TGCGCCAGCAGCTTGCAGGCAAACAATGAGCAGTTCTTC	13	-	TRBJ2-1	TRBV5-1	-
CASSPTDRVGQPQHF	TGTGCCAGCAGCCCCACAGACAGGGTCGGTCAGCCCCAGCATTTT	15	-	TRBJ1-5	TRBV9	TRBD1
CASSQAPAEQETQYF	TGCGCCAGCAGCCAAGCCCCGGCGGAACAAGAGACCCAGTACTTC	15	-	TRBJ2-5	TRBV4-1	-
CASSWWTGRYEQYF	TGTGCCAGCAGCTGGTGGACAGGGAGGTACGAGCAGTACTTC	14	-	TRBJ2-7	TRBV5-6	TRBD1
CASSIGQEDWPYGYTF	TGTGCCAGTAGTATTGGACAGGAGGATTGGCCCTATGGCTACACCTTC	16	-	TRBJ1-2	TRBV19	TRBD1
CASRRDYGEETQYF	TGTGCCAGCAGGCGGGACTACGGCGAAGAGACCCAGTACTTC	14	-	TRBJ2-5	TRBV11-2	TRBD2
CASRLGQGYGGGYNEQFF	TGTGCCAGCAGGCTGGGACAGGGGTATGGAGGGGGGTACAATGAGCAGTTCTTC	18	-	TRBJ2-1	TRBV19	TRBD1
CASSQDLEGLAFF	TGTGCCAGCAGCCAAGATCTGGAGGGTTTAGCTTTCTTT	13	-	TRBJ1-1	TRBV14	-
CASSHISGDEQFF	TGTGCCAGCAGCCATATTTCGGGAGATGAGCAGTTCTTC	13	-	TRBJ2-1	TRBV14	-
CASSSDRDMDTEAFF	TGTGCCAGCAGCTCGGACAGGGATATGGACACTGAAGCTTTCTTT	15	-	TRBJ1-1	TRBV11-2	TRBD1